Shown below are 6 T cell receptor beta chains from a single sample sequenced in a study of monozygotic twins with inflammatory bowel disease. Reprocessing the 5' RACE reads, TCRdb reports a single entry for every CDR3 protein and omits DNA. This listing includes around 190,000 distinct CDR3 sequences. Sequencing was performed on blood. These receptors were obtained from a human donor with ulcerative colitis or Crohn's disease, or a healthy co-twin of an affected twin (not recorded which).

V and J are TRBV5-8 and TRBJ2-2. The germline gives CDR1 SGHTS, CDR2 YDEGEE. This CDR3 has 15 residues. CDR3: CASSLRQRTTGDLFF.

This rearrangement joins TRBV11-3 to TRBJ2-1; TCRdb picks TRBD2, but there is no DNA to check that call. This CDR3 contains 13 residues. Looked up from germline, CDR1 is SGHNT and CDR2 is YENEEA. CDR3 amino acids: CASSQDAGGEQFF.

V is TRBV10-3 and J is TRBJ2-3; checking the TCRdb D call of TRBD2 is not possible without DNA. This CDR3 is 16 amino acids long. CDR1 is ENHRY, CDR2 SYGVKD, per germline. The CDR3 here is CAISLPLAGGTDTQYF.

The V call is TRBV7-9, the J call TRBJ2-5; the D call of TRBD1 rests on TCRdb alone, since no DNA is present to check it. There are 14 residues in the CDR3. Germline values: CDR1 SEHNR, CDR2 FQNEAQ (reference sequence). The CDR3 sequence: CASSFWGSQETQYF.

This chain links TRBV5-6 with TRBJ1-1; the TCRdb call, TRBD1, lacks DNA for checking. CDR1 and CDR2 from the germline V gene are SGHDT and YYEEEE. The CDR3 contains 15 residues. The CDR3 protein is CASSLGGARNTEAFF.

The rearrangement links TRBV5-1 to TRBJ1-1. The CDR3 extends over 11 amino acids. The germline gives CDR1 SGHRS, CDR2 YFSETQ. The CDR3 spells CASSLGARTFF.